This T cell receptor beta chain is from a study of blood T cell repertoires in COVID-19. Study information: COVID-19 samples from acute and convalescent phases originated in the United States, Italy and Spain.

This CDR3 is 13 amino acids long. The V end was cut by 1 base, the J end by 8 bases, with 11 bases between. Data came from immunoSEQ multiplex PCR; TCRdb stores just in-frame clones and leaves some out. Of around 15,000 clones in the sample, around 90% were seen once. The TCR comes from a man in his forties or fifties with active COVID-19. Sequenced: peripheral blood. The genes are TRBV12-3 or TRBV12-4 and TRBJ1-2; D gene ambiguous. The CDR3 spells CASSLGSRQGYTF. The CDR3 DNA reads as TGTGCCAGCAGTTTAGGGAGTCGGCAAGGCTACACCTTC.